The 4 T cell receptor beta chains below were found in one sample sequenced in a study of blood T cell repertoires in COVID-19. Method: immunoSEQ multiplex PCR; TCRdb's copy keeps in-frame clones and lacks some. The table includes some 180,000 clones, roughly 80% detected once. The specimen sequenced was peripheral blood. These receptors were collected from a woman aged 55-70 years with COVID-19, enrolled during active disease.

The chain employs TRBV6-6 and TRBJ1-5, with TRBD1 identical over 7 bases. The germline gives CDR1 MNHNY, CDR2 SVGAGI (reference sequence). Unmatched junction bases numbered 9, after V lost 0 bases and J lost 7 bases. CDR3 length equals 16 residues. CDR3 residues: CASSYSLRGSGQPQHF. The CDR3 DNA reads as TGTGCCAGCAGTTACTCGCTCAGGGGGTCAGGCCAGCCCCAGCATTTT.

DNA for the CDR3: TGTGCCAGCAGCGACCTAGCGGGAGCCCACAATGAGCAGTTCTTC. Translation gives CASSDLAGAHNEQFF. The gene calls are TRBV9 and TRBJ2-1; 10 bases fit TRBD2. The length of the CDR3 is 15 residues. CDR1 SGDLS and CDR2 YYNGEE come from the germline V gene. The V and J ends lost 3 bases and 5 bases, in that order; junction bases with no gene match: 5.

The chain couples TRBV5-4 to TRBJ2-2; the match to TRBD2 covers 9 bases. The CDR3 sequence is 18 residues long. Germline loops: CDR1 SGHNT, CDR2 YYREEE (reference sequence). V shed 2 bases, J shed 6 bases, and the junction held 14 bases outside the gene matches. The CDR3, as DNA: TGTGCCAGCAGCTTCGGCCTAGCGGGGACCGGTGGGGCCGGGGAGCTGTTTTTT. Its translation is CASSFGLAGTGGAGELFF.

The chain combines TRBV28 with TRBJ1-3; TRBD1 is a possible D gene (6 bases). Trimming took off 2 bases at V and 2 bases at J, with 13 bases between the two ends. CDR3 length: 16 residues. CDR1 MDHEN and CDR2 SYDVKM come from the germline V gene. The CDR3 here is CASSLTPPGAGNTIYF. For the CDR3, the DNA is TGTGCCAGCAGTTTAACCCCCCCAGGGGCTGGAAACACCATATATTTT.